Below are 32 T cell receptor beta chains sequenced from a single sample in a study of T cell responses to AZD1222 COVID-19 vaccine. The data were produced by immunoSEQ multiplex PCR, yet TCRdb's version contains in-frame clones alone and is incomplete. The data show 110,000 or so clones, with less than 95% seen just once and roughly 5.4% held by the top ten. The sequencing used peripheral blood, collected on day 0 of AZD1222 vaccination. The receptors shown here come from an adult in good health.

CDR3 coding DNA: TGTGCCAGCAGTTTCGGGGTCACCATATATTTT. Its translation is CASSFGVTIYF. The genes are TRBV12-3 or TRBV12-4 and TRBJ1-3; D call uncertain. Trimming took off 3 bases at V and 9 bases at J, with 6 bases between the two ends. This CDR3 is 11 amino acids long.

The CDR3 DNA follows: TGTGCCAGCAGCCATGACGGGACTAGTGATATTCGGTTCTTC. Protein product: CASSHDGTSDIRFF. The rearrangement joins TRBV4-2 to TRBJ2-1; TRBD2 matches at 8 bases. Germline V lookup: CDR1 LGHNA, CDR2 YNFKEQ. The CDR3 loop spans 14 amino acids. V lost 3 bases and J lost 15; bases outside the gene matches: 13.

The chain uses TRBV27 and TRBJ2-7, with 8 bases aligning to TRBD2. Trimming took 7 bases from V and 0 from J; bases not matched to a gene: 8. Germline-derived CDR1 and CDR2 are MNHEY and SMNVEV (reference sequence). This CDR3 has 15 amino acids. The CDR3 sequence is CASTRTSPNSYEQYF. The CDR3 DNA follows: TGTGCCAGCACCAGGACTAGCCCGAACTCCTACGAGCAGTACTTC.

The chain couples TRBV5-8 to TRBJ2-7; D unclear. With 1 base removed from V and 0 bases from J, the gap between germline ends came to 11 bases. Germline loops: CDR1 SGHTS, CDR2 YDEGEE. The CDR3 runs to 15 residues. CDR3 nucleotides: TGTGCCAGCAGCTTGTACGGAGAGAGCTCCTACGAGCAGTACTTC. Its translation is CASSLYGESSYEQYF.

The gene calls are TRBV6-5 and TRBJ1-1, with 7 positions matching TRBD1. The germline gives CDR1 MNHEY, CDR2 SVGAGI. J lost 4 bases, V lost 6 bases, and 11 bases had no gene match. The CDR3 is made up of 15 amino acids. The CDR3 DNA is TGTGCCAGCAGAGGACAGGAAAAGGTACTCACTGAAGCTTTCTTT. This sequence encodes CASRGQEKVLTEAFF.

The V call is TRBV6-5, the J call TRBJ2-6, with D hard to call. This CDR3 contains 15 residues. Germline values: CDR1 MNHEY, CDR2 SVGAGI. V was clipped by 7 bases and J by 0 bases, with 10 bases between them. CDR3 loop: CASKIGVSGANVLTF. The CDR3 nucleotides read TGTGCCAGCAAGATTGGGGTCTCTGGGGCCAACGTCCTGACTTTC.

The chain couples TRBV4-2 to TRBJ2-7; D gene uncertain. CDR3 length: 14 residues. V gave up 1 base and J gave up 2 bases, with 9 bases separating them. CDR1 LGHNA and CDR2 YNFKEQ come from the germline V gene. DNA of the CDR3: TGTGCCAGCAGCCAAGTGGGATATACCTACGAGCAGTACTTC. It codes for CASSQVGYTYEQYF.

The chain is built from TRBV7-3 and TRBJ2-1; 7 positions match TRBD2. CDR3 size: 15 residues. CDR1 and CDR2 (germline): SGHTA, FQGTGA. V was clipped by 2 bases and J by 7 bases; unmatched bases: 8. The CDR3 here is CASSLEASGRNEQFF. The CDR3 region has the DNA TGTGCCAGCAGCTTAGAGGCTAGCGGAAGAAATGAGCAGTTCTTC.

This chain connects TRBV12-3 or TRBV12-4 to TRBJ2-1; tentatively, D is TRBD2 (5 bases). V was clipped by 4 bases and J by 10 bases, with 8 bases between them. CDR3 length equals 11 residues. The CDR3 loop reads CASSYREEQFF. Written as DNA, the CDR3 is TGTGCCAGCAGTTATAGGGAGGAGCAGTTCTTC.

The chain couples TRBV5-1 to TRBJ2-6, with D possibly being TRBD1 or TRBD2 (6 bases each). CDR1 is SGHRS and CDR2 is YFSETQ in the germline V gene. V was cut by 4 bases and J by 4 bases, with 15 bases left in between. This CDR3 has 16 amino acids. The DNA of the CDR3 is TGCGCCAGCAGCACAAACAGGGACTCCGGGGCCAACGTCCTGACTTTC. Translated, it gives CASSTNRDSGANVLTF.

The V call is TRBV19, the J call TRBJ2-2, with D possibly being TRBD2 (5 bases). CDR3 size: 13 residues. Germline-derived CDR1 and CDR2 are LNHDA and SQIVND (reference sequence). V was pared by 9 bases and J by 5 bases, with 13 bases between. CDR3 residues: CASLEGWTGELFF. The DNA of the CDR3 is TGTGCCAGCCTCGAGGGTTGGACCGGGGAGCTGTTTTTT.

CDR3 DNA: TGTGCCAGCAGCCCCAGACCAGTTTACAATGAGCAGTTCTTC. Amino acids: CASSPRPVYNEQFF. The chain uses TRBV6-1 and TRBJ2-1; no reliable D call. Trimming left V 6 bases short and J 4 bases short, with 13 bases between. Looked up from germline, CDR1 is MNHNS and CDR2 is SASEGT. This CDR3 contains 14 residues.

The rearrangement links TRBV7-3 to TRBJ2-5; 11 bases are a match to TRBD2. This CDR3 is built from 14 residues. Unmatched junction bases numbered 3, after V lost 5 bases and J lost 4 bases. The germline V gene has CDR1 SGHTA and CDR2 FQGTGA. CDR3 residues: CASSPGTSGETQYF. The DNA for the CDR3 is TGTGCCAGCAGCCCCGGGACTAGCGGAGAGACCCAGTACTTC.

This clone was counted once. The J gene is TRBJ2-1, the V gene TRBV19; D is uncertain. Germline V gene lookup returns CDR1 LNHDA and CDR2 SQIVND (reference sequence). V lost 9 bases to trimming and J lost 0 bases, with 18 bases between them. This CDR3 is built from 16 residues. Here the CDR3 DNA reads TGTGCCAGCTCCTTACCCAGATTATCCTCCTACAATGAGCAGTTCTTC. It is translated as CASSLPRLSSYNEQFF.

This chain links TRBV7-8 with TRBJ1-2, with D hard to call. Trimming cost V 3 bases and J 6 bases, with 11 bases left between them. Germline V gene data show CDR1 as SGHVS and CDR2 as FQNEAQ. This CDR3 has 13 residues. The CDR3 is CASSLGRTDGYTF. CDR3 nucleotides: TGTGCCAGCAGCTTGGGCAGAACCGATGGCTACACCTTC.

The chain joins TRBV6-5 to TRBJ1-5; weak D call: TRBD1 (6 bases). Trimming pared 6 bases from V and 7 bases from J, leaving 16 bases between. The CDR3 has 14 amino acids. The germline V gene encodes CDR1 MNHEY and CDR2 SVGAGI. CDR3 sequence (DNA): TGTGCCAGCAGCCCGACAGGAGATGGGCAGCCCCAGCATTTT. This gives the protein CASSPTGDGQPQHF.

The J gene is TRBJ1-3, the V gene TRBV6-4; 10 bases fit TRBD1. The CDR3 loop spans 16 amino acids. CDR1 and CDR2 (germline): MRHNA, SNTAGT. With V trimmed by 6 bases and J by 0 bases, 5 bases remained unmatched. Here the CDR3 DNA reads TGTGCCAGCAGGTCTGACAGGGGGCACTCTGGAAACACCATATATTTT. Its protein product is CASRSDRGHSGNTIYF.

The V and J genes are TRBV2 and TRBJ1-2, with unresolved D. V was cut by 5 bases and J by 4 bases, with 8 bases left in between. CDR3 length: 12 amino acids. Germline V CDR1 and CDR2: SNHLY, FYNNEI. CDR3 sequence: CASSLDVYGYTF. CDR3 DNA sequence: TGTGCCAGCAGTCTGGACGTCTATGGCTACACCTTC.

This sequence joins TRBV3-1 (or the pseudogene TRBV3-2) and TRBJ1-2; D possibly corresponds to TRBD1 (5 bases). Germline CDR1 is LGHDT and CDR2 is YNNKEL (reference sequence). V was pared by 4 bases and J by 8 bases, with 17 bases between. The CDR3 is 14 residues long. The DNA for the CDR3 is TGTGCCAGCAGCCGCGCGGGCCAGGGCGGGGGCTACACCTTC. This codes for CASSRAGQGGGYTF.

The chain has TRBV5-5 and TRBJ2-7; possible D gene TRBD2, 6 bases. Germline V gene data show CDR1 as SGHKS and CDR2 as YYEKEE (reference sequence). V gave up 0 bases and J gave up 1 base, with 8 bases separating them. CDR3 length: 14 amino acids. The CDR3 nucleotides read TGTGCCAGCAGCTTGGGGGGACTTTCCTACGAGCAGTACTTC. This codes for CASSLGGLSYEQYF. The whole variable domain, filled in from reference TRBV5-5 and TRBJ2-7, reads DAGVTQSPTHLIKTRGQQVTLRCSPISGHKSVSWYQQVLGQGPQFIFQYYEKEERGRGNFPDRFSARQFPNYSSELNVNALLLGDSALYLCASSLGGLSYEQYFGPGTRLTVT.

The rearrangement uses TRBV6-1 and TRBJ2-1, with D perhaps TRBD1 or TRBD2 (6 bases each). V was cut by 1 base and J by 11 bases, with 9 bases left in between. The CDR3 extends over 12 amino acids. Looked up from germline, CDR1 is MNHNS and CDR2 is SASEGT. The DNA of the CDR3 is TGTGCCAGCAGTGAAGGGGGGGCACAGCAGTTCTTC. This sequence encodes CASSEGGAQQFF.

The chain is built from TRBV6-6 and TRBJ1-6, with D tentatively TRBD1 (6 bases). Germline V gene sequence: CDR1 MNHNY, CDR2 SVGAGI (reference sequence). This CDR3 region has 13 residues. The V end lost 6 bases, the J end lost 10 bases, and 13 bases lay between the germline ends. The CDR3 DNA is TGTGCCAGCAGCCGACAGGTCGGGTCACCCCTCCACTTT. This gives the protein CASSRQVGSPLHF.

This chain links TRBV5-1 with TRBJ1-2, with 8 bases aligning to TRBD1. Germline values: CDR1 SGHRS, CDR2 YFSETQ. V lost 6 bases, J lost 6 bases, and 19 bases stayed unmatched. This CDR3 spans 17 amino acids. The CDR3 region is CASTPISQGALGNGYTF. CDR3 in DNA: TGCGCCAGCACCCCGATAAGTCAGGGGGCGCTGGGAAATGGCTACACCTTC.

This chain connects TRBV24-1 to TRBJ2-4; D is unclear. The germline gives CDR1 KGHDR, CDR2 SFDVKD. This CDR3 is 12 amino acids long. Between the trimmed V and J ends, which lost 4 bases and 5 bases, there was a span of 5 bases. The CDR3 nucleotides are TGTGCCACCAGTGACACCGAAAACATTCAGTACTTC. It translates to CATSDTENIQYF.

DNA of the CDR3: TGTGCCAGCAGTACCGCCAGGGGGCTTGGCAATCAGCCCCAGCATTTT. Protein product: CASSTARGLGNQPQHF. The chain uses TRBV2 and TRBJ1-5, with 8 positions matching TRBD1. The CDR3 totals 16 residues. Germline V lookup: CDR1 SNHLY, CDR2 FYNNEI. V lost 5 bases to trimming and J lost 2 bases; unmatched junction nucleotides: 8. The variable domain in full, with the rest retrieved from reference TRBV2 and TRBJ1-5, is EPEVTQTPSHQVTQMGQEVILRCVPISNHLYFYWYRQILGQKVEFLVSFYNNEISEKSEIFDDQFSVERPDGSNFTLKIRSTKLEDSAMYFCASSTARGLGNQPQHFGDGTRLSIL.

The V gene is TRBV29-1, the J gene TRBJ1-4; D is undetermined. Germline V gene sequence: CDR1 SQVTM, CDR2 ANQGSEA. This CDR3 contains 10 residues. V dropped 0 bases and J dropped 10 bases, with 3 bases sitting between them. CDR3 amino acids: CSVEDGKLFF. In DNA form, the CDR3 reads TGCAGCGTTGAAGATGGAAAACTGTTTTTT.

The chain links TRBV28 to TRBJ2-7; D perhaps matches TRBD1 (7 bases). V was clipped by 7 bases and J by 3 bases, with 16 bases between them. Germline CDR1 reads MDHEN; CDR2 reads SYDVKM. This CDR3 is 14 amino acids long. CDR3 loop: CASTRGELVYEQYF. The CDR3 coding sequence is TGTGCCAGCACCAGGGGGGAGCTAGTCTACGAGCAGTACTTC. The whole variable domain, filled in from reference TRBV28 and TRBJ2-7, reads DVKVTQSSRYLVKRTGEKVFLECVQDMDHENMFWYRQDPGLGLRLIYFSYDVKMKEKGDIPEGYSVSREKKERFSLILESASTNQTSMYLCASTRGELVYEQYFGPGTRLTVT.

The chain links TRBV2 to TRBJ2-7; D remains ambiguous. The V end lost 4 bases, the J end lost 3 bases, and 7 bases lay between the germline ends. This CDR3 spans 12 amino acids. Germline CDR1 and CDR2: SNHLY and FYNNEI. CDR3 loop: CASSGYNYEQYF. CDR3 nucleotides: TGTGCCAGCAGTGGGTACAACTACGAGCAGTACTTC.

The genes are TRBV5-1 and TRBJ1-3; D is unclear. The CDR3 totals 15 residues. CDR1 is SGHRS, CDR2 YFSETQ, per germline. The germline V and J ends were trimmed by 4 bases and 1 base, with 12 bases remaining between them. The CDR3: CASSTSRSSGNTIYF. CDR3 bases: TGCGCCAGCAGCACCTCTAGATCTTCTGGAAACACCATATATTTT.

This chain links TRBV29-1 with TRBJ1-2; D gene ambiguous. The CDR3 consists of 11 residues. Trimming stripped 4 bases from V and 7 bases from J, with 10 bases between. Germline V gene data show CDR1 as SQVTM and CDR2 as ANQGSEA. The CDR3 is CSVVGNGGYTF. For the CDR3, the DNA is TGCAGCGTTGTTGGAAATGGTGGCTACACCTTC.

The chain's CDR3 is CASSRGGSEDTF. DNA for the CDR3: TGTGCCAGCAGCCGGGGCGGTTCTGAAGATACCTTC. The chain recombines TRBV3-1 (or the pseudogene TRBV3-2) with TRBJ1-2; perhaps TRBD1 as D (5 bases). The V end was cut by 4 bases, the J end by 14 bases, with 17 bases between. Looked up from germline, CDR1 is LGHDT and CDR2 is YNNKEL (reference sequence). The CDR3 has 12 residues.

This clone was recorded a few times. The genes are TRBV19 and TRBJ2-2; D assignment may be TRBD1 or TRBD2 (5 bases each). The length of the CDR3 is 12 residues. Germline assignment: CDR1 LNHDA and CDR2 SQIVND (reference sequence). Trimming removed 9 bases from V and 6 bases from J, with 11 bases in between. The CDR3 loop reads CASLRDPGELFF. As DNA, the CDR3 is TGTGCCAGCCTCCGGGACCCCGGGGAGCTGTTTTTT.